This T cell receptor beta chain emerged from a study of cytomegalovirus exposure and HLA in healthy donors. On this clone itself: What it recognizes is unknown.

Study-wide points: In a later analysis, a missense DCLRE1C variant was linked to TCR beta V- and J-gene trimming. Later analysis revealed greater clonal expansion in HLA-associated TCR beta chains than in equally common others. Highly shared variants forming one cluster were likely a sequencing artifact.

With 60 Vbeta and 13 Jbeta primers, the PCR was carried out. TCRdb keeps only in-frame clones here, not all; method: immunoSEQ multiplex PCR. Of about 180,000 clones in the sample, about 69% are singletons; the top ten hold 2.9%. The sequence derives from a male donor in good health and CMV-seronegative. Sequencing was done on a sample of PBMCs.

CDR3 region: CASSPGGEGNQPQHF. CDR3 in DNA: TGTGCCAGCAGCCCCGGGGGGGAGGGCAATCAGCCCCAGCATTTT. The V call is TRBV6-5, the J call TRBJ1-5, with a tentative D call TRBD1 (5 bases). Germline CDR1 and CDR2: MNHEY and SVGAGI. Deletions cut 6 bases from V and 2 bases from J, with 14 bases between. CDR3 length: 15 residues.